One T cell receptor (beta chain) is described in this entry. Its specificity is unknown. Primers: 60 Vbeta forward and 13 Jbeta reverse. The data were produced by immunoSEQ multiplex PCR, yet TCRdb's version contains in-frame clones alone and is incomplete. The sample carries some 100,000 clones, roughly 77% recorded once. The sample belongs to a study of cytomegalovirus exposure and HLA in healthy donors. Overall study context: There were 100 million to 120 million unique TCR beta sequences, drawn from roughly 200 million T cells, in an earlier analysis.

Study results and caveats: Some highly shared sequence variants likely arose as a pipeline artifact.

Germline V CDR1 and CDR2: SEHNR, FQNEAQ (reference sequence). V lost 3 bases, J lost 5 bases, and 13 bases lay in between. This CDR3 comprises 14 residues. V gene TRBV7-9 combines with J gene TRBJ2-5, with a weak D call TRBD1 (6 bases). The sequencing input was PBMCs. The receptor's source is a man aged 45-60 years in good health and CMV-seropositive. CDR3 sequence reads: CASSFQGSWETQYF. The DNA for the CDR3 is TGTGCCAGCAGCTTTCAGGGGTCTTGGGAGACCCAGTACTTC.